This T cell receptor (beta chain) was captured by sequencing in a study of T cells in Graves' hyperthyroidism and ophthalmopathy. Amplification yielded TCR beta CDR3 regions, with RNA transcripts as the source. First-round RT-PCR targeting the TCR CDR3 was performed with the HTBI primer set. TCRdb processed the multiplex PCR reads anew with MiXCR; each CDR3 protein has one entry. The sample shows some 720,000 distinct CDR3 sequences, 16% of them seen only once. Germline trimming cut 6 bases from V and 2 bases from J; bases unmatched to any gene: 6. In germline, CDR1 is MNHNS, CDR2 SASEGT. This CDR3 has 17 amino acids.

Material: blood. The chain is built from TRBV6-1 and TRBJ2-2, with TRBD2 matching over 13 bases. This TCR derives from a man in his late teens or twenties with Graves' hyperthyroidism. CDR3 coding DNA: TGTGCCAGCAGAGGACTAGCGGGAGCGGCCAACACCGGGGAGCTGTTTTTT. It is translated as CASRGLAGAANTGELFF.